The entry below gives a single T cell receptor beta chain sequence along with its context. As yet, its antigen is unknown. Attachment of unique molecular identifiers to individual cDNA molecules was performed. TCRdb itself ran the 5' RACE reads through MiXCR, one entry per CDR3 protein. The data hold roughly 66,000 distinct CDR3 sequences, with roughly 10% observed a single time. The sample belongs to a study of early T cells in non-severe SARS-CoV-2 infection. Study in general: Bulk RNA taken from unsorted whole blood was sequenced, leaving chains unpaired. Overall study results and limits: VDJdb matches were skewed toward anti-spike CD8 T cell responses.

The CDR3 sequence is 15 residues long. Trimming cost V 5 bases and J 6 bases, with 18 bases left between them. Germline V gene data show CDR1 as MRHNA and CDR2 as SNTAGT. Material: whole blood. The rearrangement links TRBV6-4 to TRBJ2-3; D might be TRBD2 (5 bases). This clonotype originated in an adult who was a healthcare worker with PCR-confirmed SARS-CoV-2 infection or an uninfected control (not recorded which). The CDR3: CASSPSAGERDTQYF. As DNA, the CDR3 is TGTGCCAGCAGTCCGTCGGCCGGGGAGCGGGATACGCAGTATTTT.